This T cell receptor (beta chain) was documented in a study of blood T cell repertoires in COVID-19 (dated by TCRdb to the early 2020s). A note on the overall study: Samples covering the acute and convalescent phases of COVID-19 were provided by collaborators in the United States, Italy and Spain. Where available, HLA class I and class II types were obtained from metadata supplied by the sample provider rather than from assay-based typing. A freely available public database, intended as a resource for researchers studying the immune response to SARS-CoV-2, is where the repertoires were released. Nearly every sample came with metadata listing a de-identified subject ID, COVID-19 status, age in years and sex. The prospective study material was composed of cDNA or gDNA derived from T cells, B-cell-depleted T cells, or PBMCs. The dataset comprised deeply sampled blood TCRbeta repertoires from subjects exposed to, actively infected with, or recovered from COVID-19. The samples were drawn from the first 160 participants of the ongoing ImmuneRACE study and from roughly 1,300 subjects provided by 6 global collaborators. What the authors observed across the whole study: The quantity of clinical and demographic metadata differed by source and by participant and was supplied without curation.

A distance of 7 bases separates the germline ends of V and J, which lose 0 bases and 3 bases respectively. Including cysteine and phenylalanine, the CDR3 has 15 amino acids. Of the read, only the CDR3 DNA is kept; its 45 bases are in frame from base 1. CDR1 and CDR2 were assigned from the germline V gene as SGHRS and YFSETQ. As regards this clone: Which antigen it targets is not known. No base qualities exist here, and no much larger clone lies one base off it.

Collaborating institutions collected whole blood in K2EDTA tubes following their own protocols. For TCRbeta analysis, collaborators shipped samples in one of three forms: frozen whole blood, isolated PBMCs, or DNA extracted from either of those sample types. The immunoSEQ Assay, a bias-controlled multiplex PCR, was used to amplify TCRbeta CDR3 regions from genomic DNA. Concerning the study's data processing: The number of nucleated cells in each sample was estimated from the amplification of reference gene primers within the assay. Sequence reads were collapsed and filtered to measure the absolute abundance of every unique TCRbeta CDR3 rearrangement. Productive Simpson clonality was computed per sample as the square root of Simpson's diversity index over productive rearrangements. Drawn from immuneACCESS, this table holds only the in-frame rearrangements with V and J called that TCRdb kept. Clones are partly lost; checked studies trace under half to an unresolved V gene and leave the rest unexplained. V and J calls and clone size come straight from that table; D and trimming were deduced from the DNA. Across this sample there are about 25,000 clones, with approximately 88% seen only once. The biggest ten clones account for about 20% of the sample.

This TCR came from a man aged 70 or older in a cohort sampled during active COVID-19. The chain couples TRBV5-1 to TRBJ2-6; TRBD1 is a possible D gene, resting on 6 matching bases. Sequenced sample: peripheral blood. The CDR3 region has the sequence CASSLAGVGANVLTF. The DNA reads TGCGCCAGCAGCTTGGCAGGGGTTGGGGCCAACGTCCTGACTTTC.